This passage covers 10 T cell receptor beta chains from one sample sequenced in a study of blood T cell repertoires in COVID-19 (TCRdb year 2020). Library preparation employed the immunoSEQ multiplex PCR assay. What TCRdb holds here is the immuneACCESS table cut down to in-frame rearrangements. Part of the clones is not present; checked against another copy, under half of the missing clones reflect an unresolved V gene, and the others are unexplained. For this sample there are approximately 150,000 clones; roughly four fifths appear just once. Jointly, the top ten make up 15% to 20% of the sample. Sequenced input: peripheral blood. The receptors shown here come from an elderly woman with acute or convalescent COVID-19.

The chain uses TRBV28 and TRBJ2-1; 8 bases line up with TRBD1. V gave up 8 bases and J gave up 4 bases; unmatched junction bases: 4. The length of the CDR3 is 13 residues. Germline-derived CDR1 and CDR2 are MDHEN and SYDVKM. CDR3 in DNA: TGTGCCAGCCGATGGACAGGGTACAATGAGCAGTTCTTC. Translating gives CASRWTGYNEQFF.

This clone was seen only a few times. The CDR3 here is CASSLNGKGNTIYF. The CDR3, as DNA: TGTGCCAGCAGTTTAAACGGGAAAGGAAACACCATATATTTT. The rearrangement uses TRBV28 and TRBJ1-3; D call uncertain. CDR3 size: 14 residues. Trimming removed 2 bases at V and 4 bases at J, with 9 bases between. Per the germline V gene, CDR1 is MDHEN and CDR2 is SYDVKM.

This chain links TRBV11-1 with TRBJ2-1; maybe TRBD1 (6 bases). Per germline, CDR1 SGHAT and CDR2 FQDESV (reference sequence). There are 16 residues in the CDR3. V dropped 5 bases and J dropped 10 bases, with 24 bases sitting between them. The CDR3: CASSSRDTGPLWEQFF. For the CDR3, the DNA is TGTGCCAGCAGCAGCCGGGACACGGGCCCCTTGTGGGAGCAGTTCTTC.

This chain connects TRBV3-1 (or the pseudogene TRBV3-2) to TRBJ2-7, with TRBD1 matching 8 bases. Germline V lookup: CDR1 LGHDT, CDR2 YNNKEL (reference sequence). Trimming cost V 2 bases and J 1 base; bases outside gene matches: 7. The CDR3 runs 16 residues. The CDR3 coding sequence is TGTGCCAGCAGCCAACCAGGGGGCTATTCATCCTACGAGCAGTACTTC. Its translation is CASSQPGGYSSYEQYF.

The genes are TRBV24-1 and TRBJ1-2; 7 bases are a match to TRBD1. The CDR3 consists of 14 residues. Germline CDR1 KGHDR, CDR2 SFDVKD. The junction had 11 bases not matched to a gene; V was cut back by 7 bases and J by 7 bases. The CDR3 region is CATSRSTGSFGYTF. The CDR3 DNA sequence: TGTGCCACCAGCCGGTCGACAGGGTCATTTGGCTACACCTTC.

The genes are TRBV6-5 and TRBJ1-2; 9 nucleotides align to TRBD1. This CDR3 region has 13 residues. Germline V CDR1 and CDR2: MNHEY, SVGAGI. Trimming at V came to 11 bases and at J to 4 bases, leaving 8 bases not matched to a gene. The CDR3: CAGFTGGVYGYTF. The CDR3 nucleotides are TGTGCCGGGTTTACAGGGGGCGTCTATGGCTACACCTTC.

The J gene is TRBJ1-4, the V gene TRBV30, with 7 positions matching TRBD1. The CDR3 runs to 14 residues. Germline V gene lookup returns CDR1 GTSNPN and CDR2 SVGIG (reference sequence). Unmatched junction bases numbered 9, after V lost 7 bases and J lost 4 bases. The CDR3 sequence: CASDRDRNNEKLFF. The CDR3 DNA reads TGTGCCTCAGACCGGGACAGAAATAATGAAAAACTGTTTTTT.

The chain is built from TRBV2 and TRBJ2-2, with TRBD2 matching over 13 bases. Trimming removed 6 bases from V and 6 bases from J; junction bases left unmatched: 7. Per the germline V gene, CDR1 is SNHLY and CDR2 is FYNNEI. The CDR3 has 16 amino acids. DNA for the CDR3: TGTGCCAGCAGGCGGACTAGCGGGAGAATCTCCGGGGAGCTGTTTTTT. Residues: CASRRTSGRISGELFF.

The genes are TRBV5-8 and TRBJ2-1; 9 nucleotides match TRBD2. This CDR3 contains 15 residues. The V segment lost 0 bases and the J segment 8 bases; nucleotides outside the gene matches: 6. Germline V gives CDR1 SGHTS, CDR2 YDEGEE. The CDR3 sequence is CASSLELAGVDEQFF. The CDR3 nucleotides are TGTGCCAGCAGCTTGGAATTAGCGGGGGTTGATGAGCAGTTCTTC.

This sequence joins TRBV6-1 and TRBJ2-1, with D tentatively TRBD2 (6 bases). The ends were cut back, 3 bases at V and 8 bases at J, with 14 bases in the middle. The CDR3 totals 14 residues. Germline lookup yields CDR1 MNHNS and CDR2 SASEGT. In DNA, the CDR3 is TGTGCCAGCAGTGATATCAGGGAGGTCGATGAGCAGTTCTTC. Its translation: CASSDIREVDEQFF.